The rows below give T cell receptor beta chains drawn from one sample of a study of cytomegalovirus exposure and HLA in healthy donors. Sequenced by immunoSEQ multiplex PCR; TCRdb stores in-frame clones only, minus some. The data contain about 95,000 clones, 60% to 85% of them singletons. The sequencing sample was made of PBMCs. These TCRs come from a man younger than 40 in good health and CMV-seropositive. CDR3s include the opening cysteine and the closing phenylalanine or tryptophan. The D gene is left open where the match is weak. Size values are once, few and many counts, or a class for expanded clones, and some rows have none.

>TRBV6-6|.|TRBD2|TRBJ2-3
TGTGCCACTAAAAAGGGCGGGGGGGCTGGCACAGATACGCAGTATTTT
CATKKGGGAGTDTQYF
>TRBV28|.|TRBD1|TRBJ1-1
TGTGCCAGCAGTTGGGCAGGGGGCGACACTGAAGCTTTCTTT
CASSWAGGDTEAFF
>TRBV2|once|TRBD1|TRBJ1-3
TGTGCCAGCAGCCCCGGGACAGGGCTCGGAAACACCATATATTTT
CASSPGTGLGNTIYF
>TRBV6-1|few|.|TRBJ1-2
TGTGCCAGCAGCCTGACCTTAACGGGGGGCTACACCTTC
CASSLTLTGGYTF
>TRBV7-9|.|.|TRBJ1-2
TGTGCCAGCAGCTTAGAGGGGGGGAACTTTGGAGGCTACACCTTC
CASSLEGGNFGGYTF
>TRBV6-1|few|TRBD1|TRBJ1-2
TGTGCCAGCAGTGACTGGGACAGCGCCAACTATGGCTACACCTTC
CASSDWDSANYGYTF
>TRBV7-2|.|TRBD2|TRBJ2-7
TGTGCCAGCAGCTTTACGCGGGAGGGCTACGAGCAGTACTTC
CASSFTREGYEQYF
>TRBV6-5|once|.|TRBJ2-7
TGTGCCAGCAGACCGGGACATAGCGACTCCTACGAGCAGTACTTC
CASRPGHSDSYEQYF
>TRBV5-4|.|TRBD1|TRBJ2-5
TGTGCCAGCAGTCCAGGACAGGGGAGAGAGACCCAGTACTTC
CASSPGQGRETQYF
>TRBV27|.|TRBD1|TRBJ2-1
TGTGCCAGCAGTAGACAGGGGGAATACAATGAGCAGTTCTTC
CASSRQGEYNEQFF
>TRBV6-1|once|TRBD1|TRBJ1-2
TGTGCCAGCAGTGAGAGACAGGGGGCAGGAGGCTACACCTTC
CASSERQGAGGYTF
>TRBV28|.|TRBD1|TRBJ1-1
TGTGCCACAGGGACAGGAGGGAACACTGAAGCTTTCTTT
CATGTGGNTEAFF
>TRBV6-6|.|.|TRBJ1-5
TGTGCCAGCACGATCGTACCGGGCAATCAGCCCCAGCATTTT
CASTIVPGNQPQHF
>TRBV18|.|.|TRBJ2-2
TGTGCCAGCTCACACAGGGTCGGCGGGGAGCTGTTTTTT
CASSHRVGGELFF
>TRBV7-9|.|.|TRBJ2-1
TGTGCCAGCGGCGGGGCAGGGAAGGAACGGGAGCAGTTCTTC
CASGGAGKEREQFF
>TRBV28|.|TRBD1|TRBJ2-7
TGTGCCAGCAGTTTACGGTCAGGGGGATCCTACGAGCAGTACTTC
CASSLRSGGSYEQYF
>TRBV6-1|.|TRBD1|TRBJ1-3
TGTGCCAGCAGAGATAACAGGGGGGCTGGAAACACCATATATTTT
CASRDNRGAGNTIYF
>TRBV18|.|.|TRBJ1-4
TGTGCCAGCTCACCCCACCCCCCTGCGGCTAATGAAAAACTGTTTTTT
CASSPHPPAANEKLFF
>TRBV7-8|few|.|TRBJ2-1
TGTGCCAGCAGCTTAGCGGGACCTCTGGGAGGAATCGGGCCTGAGCAGTTCTTC
CASSLAGPLGGIGPEQFF
>TRBV9|.|TRBD2|TRBJ2-1
TGTGCCAGCAGCGAACGGACTAGCTCCTACAATGAGCAGTTCTTC
CASSERTSSYNEQFF
>TRBV18|.|TRBD1|TRBJ1-1
TGTGCCAGCTCACCGAACAGGGGGAGGAACACTGAAGCTTTCTTT
CASSPNRGRNTEAFF
>TRBV5-1|.|TRBD2|TRBJ2-3
TGCGCCAGCACTAGCGGGCCTAGCACAGATACGCAGTATTTT
CASTSGPSTDTQYF
>TRBV5-6|.|TRBD2|TRBJ2-5
TGTGCCAGCAGCTTGCGTCTAGCGGGAGGGAAAGAGACCCAGTACTTC
CASSLRLAGGKETQYF
>TRBV15|.|TRBD1|TRBJ1-6
TGTGCCACCAGCAGAGATCTACAGGGGGGTTCACCCCTCCACTTT
CATSRDLQGGSPLHF
>TRBV15|.|.|TRBJ2-3
TGTGCCACCAGCAGAGATTATGCGTCAGATACGCAGTATTTT
CATSRDYASDTQYF
>TRBV5-5|.|.|TRBJ1-3
TGTGCCAGCACCCGTGAGGGCCGCTCTGGAAACACCATATATTTT
CASTREGRSGNTIYF
>TRBV6-1|once|.|TRBJ1-5
TGTGCCAGCAGTGAAGCGGTGGACCCGGGAGCCCAGCATTTT
CASSEAVDPGAQHF
>TRBV14|.|TRBD2|TRBJ2-2
TGTGCCAGCAGCCCCGGGACTAGAGTCACCGGGGAGCTGTTTTTT
CASSPGTRVTGELFF
>TRBV4-1|.|.|TRBJ1-1
TGCGCCAGCAGCCAAGATCCGGGGGGGAGCACTGAAGCTTTCTTT
CASSQDPGGSTEAFF
>TRBV10-3|.|.|TRBJ1-5
TGTGCCATCAGTGAGTCGGGGACTCAAGGCGGTGGTCAGCCCCAGCATTTT
CAISESGTQGGGQPQHF
>TRBV5-1|.|TRBD1|TRBJ1-2
TGCGCCAGCAGCTTGGACAGGGGCGATGGCTATGGCTACACCTTC
CASSLDRGDGYGYTF
>TRBV29-1|.|.|TRBJ2-3
TGCAGCGTCCCGCCAGGCCCCACAGATACGCAGTATTTT
CSVPPGPTDTQYF
>TRBV2|.|TRBD2|TRBJ2-5
TGTGCCAGCAGTGACGACGGGGGGATACAAGAGACCCAGTACTTC
CASSDDGGIQETQYF
>TRBV30|.|TRBD2|TRBJ2-7
TGTGCCTGGAGTGTAGGACTAGCGGGAGTTGAGCAGTACTTC
CAWSVGLAGVEQYF
>TRBV7-2|.|TRBD1|TRBJ1-2
TGTGCCAGCAGCCCGTCGGGACAGGGCCTCTATGGCTACACCTTC
CASSPSGQGLYGYTF
>TRBV21-1|.|.|TRBJ1-5
TGTGCCAGCAGCCACAAAAGGACAGACGGATATAGCAATCAGCCCCAGCATTTT
CASSHKRTDGYSNQPQHF
>TRBV2|.|TRBD1|TRBJ2-2
TGTGCCACCCCGAGTGGGACAGGGAACACCGGGGAGCTGTTTTTT
CATPSGTGNTGELFF
>TRBV6-6|.|.|TRBJ2-2
TGTGCCAGCAGAACGACAGGAAAGAACACCGGGGAGCTGTTTTTT
CASRTTGKNTGELFF
>TRBV5-1|.|.|TRBJ1-2
TGCGCCAGCAGACAGGGTGGGGGCTACACCTTC
CASRQGGGYTF
>TRBV2|.|.|TRBJ1-4
TGTGCCAGCAGTGTGACTTCGGGGTCTGGGAATGAAAAACTGTTTTTT
CASSVTSGSGNEKLFF
>TRBV7-6|.|.|TRBJ2-2
TGTGCCAGCAGCGGAAGGAGGGGATGGACCGGGGAGCTGTTTTTT
CASSGRRGWTGELFF
>TRBV11-2|few|.|TRBJ2-7
TGTGCCAGCAGCTTAGGGTCGGGAACCTACGAGCAGTACTTC
CASSLGSGTYEQYF
>TRBV29-1|.|TRBD2|TRBJ2-1
TGCAGCGCGAGACTAGCGGGCCACAATGAGCAGTTCTTC
CSARLAGHNEQFF
>TRBV18|.|.|TRBJ1-2
TGTGCCAGCTCACGCCCGGGCCTGGGACATATCGGCTACACCTTC
CASSRPGLGHIGYTF
>TRBV6-4|.|.|TRBJ1-1
TGTGCCAGCAGACCCCAGAATTTCCACACTGAAGCTTTCTTT
CASRPQNFHTEAFF
>TRBV6-5|.|TRBD1|TRBJ1-5
TGTGCCAGCAGCATGGGACAGCGCAATCAGCCCCAGCATTTT
CASSMGQRNQPQHF
>TRBV5-8|.|TRBD1|TRBJ2-7
TGTGCCAGCAGTTCCGGGACAGGGGCTGTATACGAGCAGTACTTC
CASSSGTGAVYEQYF
>TRBV18|.|TRBD1|TRBJ2-3
TGTGCCAGCTCACCCGGACAGGAGAACGCAGATACGCAGTATTTT
CASSPGQENADTQYF
>TRBV27|.|.|TRBJ2-7
TGTGCCAGCAGTCTGATGCGGAGCTCCTACGAGCAGTACTTC
CASSLMRSSYEQYF
>TRBV9|.|.|TRBJ2-3
TGTGCCAGCAGCCCAATAGTCGGACACAGCACAGATACGCAGTATTTT
CASSPIVGHSTDTQYF
>TRBV25-1|.|TRBD2|TRBJ2-1
TGTGCCAGCAGTGAAGGGGGGGTCAATGAGCAGTTCTTC
CASSEGGVNEQFF
>TRBV4-2|.|.|TRBJ1-6
TGTGCTAGCAGCCAAACACAGGGACATAATTCACCCCTCCACTTT
CASSQTQGHNSPLHF
>TRBV29-1|.|.|TRBJ1-1
TGCAGCGTGGTCGGGACATTCTTGAACACTGAAGCTTTCTTT
CSVVGTFLNTEAFF
>TRBV19|.|.|TRBJ2-1
TGTGCCAGTAGTACTCAGGCCTACAATGAGCAGTTCTTC
CASSTQAYNEQFF